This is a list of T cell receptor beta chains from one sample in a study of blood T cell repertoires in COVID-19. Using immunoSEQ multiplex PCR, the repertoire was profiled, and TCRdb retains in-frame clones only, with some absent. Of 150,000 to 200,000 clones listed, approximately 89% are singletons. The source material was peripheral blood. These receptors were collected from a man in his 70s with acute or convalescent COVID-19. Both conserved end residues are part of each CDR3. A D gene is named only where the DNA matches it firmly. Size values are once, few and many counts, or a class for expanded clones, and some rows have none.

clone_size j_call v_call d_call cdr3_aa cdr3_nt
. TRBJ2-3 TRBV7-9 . CASIASGTDTQYF TGTGCCAGCATTGCTAGCGGCACAGATACGCAGTATTTT
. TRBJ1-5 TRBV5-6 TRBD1 CASSKGQGLYMGNQPQHF TGTGCCAGCAGCAAAGGACAGGGCCTATATATGGGCAATCAGCCCCAGCATTTT
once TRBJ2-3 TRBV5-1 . CASATGSGDTQYF TGCGCCAGCGCGACAGGCTCCGGGGATACGCAGTATTTT
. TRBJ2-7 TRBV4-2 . CASSQEGDSYEQYF TGTGCCAGCAGCCAAGAAGGGGACTCCTACGAGCAGTACTTC
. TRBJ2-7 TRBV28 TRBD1 CASRLTGPYEQYF TGTGCCAGCAGGTTGACAGGGCCCTACGAGCAGTACTTC
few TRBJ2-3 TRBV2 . CASSTPLSTQYF TGTGCCAGCAGCACACCCTTGTCTACGCAGTATTTT
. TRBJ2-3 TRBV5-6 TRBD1 CASSLRQGPDTQYF TGTGCCAGCAGCCTACGACAGGGGCCAGATACGCAGTATTTT
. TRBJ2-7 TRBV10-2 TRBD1 CASSGQTYEQYF TGCGCCAGCTCGGGACAGACCTACGAGCAGTACTTC
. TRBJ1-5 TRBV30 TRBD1 CAWSVRGRFQPQHF TGTGCCTGGAGTGTAAGGGGGCGCTTTCAGCCCCAGCATTTT
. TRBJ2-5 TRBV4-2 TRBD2 CASSQGVVVAGQETQYF TGTGCCAGCAGCCAAGGGGTAGTGGTAGCGGGACAAGAGACCCAGTACTTC
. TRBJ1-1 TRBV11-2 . CASSLEANTEAFF TGTGCCAGCAGCTTAGAGGCGAACACTGAAGCTTTCTTT
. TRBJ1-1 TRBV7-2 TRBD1 CASSLRTGGAFF TGTGCCAGCAGCTTACGGACAGGGGGAGCTTTCTTT
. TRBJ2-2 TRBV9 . CASSVRRGPNTGELFF TGTGCCAGCAGCGTGCGGCGGGGACCGAACACCGGGGAGCTGTTTTTT
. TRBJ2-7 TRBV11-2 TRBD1 CASSTWTGGSEQYF TGTGCCAGCAGCACATGGACAGGGGGCAGCGAGCAGTACTTC
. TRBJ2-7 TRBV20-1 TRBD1 CSASDRGYEQYF TGCAGTGCTAGTGACAGGGGTTACGAGCAGTACTTC
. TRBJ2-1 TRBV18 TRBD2 CASSPMAGGNEQFF TGTGCCAGCTCACCAATGGCGGGAGGAAATGAGCAGTTCTTC
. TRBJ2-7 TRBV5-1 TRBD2 CASSLGVGLAGPRGEQYF TGCGCCAGCAGCTTGGGGGTAGGACTAGCGGGGCCCCGCGGGGAGCAGTACTTC